The entry below gives a single T cell receptor beta chain sequence along with its context. This entry comes from a study of OX40 agonist ivuxolimab in advanced cancers. There are 15 residues in the CDR3. Per germline, CDR1 SGDLS and CDR2 YYNGEE. V was clipped by 0 bases and J by 3 bases, with 10 bases between them. The method was immunoSEQ multiplex PCR; TCRdb's version includes in-frame clones alone and lacks a portion of them. The repertoire holds about 62,000 clones, with around 80% as singletons. Specimen: CD4+ or CD8+ T cells sorted from blood, collected in a trial of the OX40 agonist ivuxolimab. This rearrangement joins TRBV9 to TRBJ2-1; possible D gene TRBD2, 6 bases. The sequence came from an adult with an advanced solid tumor such as melanoma, head and neck, liver or kidney cancer. The CDR3 loop reads CASSVDGGNYNEQFF. CDR3 sequence (DNA): TGTGCCAGCAGCGTAGATGGCGGGAACTACAATGAGCAGTTCTTC.